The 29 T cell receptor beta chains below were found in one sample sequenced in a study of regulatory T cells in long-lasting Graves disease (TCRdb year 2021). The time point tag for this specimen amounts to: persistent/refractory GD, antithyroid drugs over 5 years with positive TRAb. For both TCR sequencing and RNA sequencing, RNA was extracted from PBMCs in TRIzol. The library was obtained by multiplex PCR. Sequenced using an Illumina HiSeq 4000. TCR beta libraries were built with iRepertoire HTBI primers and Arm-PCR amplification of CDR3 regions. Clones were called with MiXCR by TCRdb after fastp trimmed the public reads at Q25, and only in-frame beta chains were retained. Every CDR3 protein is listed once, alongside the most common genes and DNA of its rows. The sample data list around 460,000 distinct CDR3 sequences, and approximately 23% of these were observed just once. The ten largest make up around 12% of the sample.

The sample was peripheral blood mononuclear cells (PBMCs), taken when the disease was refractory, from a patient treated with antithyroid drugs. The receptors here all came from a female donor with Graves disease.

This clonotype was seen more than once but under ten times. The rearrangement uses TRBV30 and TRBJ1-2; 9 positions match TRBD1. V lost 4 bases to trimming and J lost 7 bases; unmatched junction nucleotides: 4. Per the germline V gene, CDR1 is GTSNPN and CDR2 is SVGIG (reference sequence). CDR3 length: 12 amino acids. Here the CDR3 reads CAWTGQGGGYTF. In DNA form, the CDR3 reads TGTGCCTGGACGGGACAGGGAGGTGGCTACACCTTC.

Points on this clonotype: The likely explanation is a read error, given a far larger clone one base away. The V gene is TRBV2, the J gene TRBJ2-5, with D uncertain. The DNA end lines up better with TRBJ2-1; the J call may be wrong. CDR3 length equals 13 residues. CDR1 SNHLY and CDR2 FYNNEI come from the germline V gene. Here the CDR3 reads CASSSDTQETQFF. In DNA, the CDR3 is TGTGCCAGCAGTTCAGACACCCAAGAGACCCAGTTCTTC.

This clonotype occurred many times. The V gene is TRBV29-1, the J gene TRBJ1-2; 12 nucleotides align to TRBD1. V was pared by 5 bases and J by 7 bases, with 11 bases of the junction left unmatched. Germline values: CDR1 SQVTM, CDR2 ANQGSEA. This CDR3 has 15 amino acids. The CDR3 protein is CSVPTPGQGAAGYTF. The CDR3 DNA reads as TGCAGCGTTCCCACGCCGGGACAGGGGGCCGCTGGCTACACCTTC.

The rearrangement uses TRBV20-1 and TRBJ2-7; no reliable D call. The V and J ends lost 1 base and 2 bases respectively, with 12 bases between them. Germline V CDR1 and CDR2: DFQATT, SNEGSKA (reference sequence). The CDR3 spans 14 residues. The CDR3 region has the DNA TGCAGTGCTAGAGGGCCCGGGCCTACCTACGAGCAGTACTTC. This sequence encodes CSARGPGPTYEQYF.

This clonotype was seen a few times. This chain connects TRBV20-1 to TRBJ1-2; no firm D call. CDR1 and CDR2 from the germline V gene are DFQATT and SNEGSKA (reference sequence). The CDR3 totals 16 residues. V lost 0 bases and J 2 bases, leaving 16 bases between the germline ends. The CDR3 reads CSAREVTAPPNYGYTF. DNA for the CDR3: TGCAGTGCTAGAGAAGTGACGGCCCCCCCCAACTATGGCTACACCTTC.

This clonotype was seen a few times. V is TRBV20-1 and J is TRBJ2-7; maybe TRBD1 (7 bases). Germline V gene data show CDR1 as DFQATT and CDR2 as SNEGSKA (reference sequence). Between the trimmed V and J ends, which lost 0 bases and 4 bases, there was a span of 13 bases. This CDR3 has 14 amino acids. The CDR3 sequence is CSARDRAGGYEQYF. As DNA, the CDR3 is TGCAGTGCTAGAGATAGGGCAGGGGGGTACGAGCAGTACTTC.

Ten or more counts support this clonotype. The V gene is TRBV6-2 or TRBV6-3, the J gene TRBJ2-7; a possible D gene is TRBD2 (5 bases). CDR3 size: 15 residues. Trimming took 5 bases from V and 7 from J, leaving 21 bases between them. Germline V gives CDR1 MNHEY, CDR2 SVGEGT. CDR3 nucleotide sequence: TGTGCCAGCAGTACCTGGGTCGGGAAGTTGCGGGAGCAGTACTTC. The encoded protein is CASSTWVGKLREQYF.

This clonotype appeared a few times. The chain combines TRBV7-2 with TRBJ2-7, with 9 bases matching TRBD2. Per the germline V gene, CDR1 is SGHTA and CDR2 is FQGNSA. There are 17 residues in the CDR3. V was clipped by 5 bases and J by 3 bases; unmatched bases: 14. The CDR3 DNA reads TGTGCCAGCAGCCCACCCCGTTTGGGACTAGCTCTCTACGAGCAGTACTTC. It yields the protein CASSPPRLGLALYEQYF.

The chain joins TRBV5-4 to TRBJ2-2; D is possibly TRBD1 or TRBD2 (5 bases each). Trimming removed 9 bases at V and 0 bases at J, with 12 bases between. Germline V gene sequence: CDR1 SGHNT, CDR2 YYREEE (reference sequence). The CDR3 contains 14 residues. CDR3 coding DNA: TGTGCCACGCATCCGGGGCCGAACACCGGGGAGCTGTTTTTT. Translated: CATHPGPNTGELFF.

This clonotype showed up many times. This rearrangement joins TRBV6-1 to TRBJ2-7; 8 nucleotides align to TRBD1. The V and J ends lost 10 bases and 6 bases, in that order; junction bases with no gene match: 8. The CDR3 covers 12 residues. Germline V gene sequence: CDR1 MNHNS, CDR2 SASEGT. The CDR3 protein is CATRTGIGEQYF. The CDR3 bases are TGTGCCACCAGGACAGGGATCGGCGAGCAGTACTTC.

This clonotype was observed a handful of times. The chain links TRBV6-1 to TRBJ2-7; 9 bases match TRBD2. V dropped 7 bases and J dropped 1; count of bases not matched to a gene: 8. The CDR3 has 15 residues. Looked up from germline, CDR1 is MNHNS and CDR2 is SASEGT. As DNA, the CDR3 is TGTGCCAGCACCTCCAAGACTAGCGGATCCTACGAGCAGTACTTC. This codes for CASTSKTSGSYEQYF.

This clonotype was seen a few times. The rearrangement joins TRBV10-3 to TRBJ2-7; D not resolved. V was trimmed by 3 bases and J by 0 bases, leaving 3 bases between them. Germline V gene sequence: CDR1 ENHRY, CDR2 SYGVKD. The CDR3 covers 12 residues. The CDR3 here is CAISEVSYEQYF. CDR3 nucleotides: TGTGCCATCAGTGAAGTCTCCTACGAGCAGTACTTC.

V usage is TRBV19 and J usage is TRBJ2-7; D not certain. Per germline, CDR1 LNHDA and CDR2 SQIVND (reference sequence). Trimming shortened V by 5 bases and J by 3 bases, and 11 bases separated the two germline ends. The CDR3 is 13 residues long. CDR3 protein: CASSHQDGYEQYF. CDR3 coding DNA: TGTGCCAGTAGTCACCAGGACGGCTACGAGCAGTACTTC.

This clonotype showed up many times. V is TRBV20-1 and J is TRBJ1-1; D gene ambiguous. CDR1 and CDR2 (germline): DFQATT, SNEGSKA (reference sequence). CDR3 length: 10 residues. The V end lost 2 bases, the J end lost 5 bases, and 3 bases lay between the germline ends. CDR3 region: CSARWTEAFF. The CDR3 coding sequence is TGCAGTGCTAGATGGACTGAAGCTTTCTTT.

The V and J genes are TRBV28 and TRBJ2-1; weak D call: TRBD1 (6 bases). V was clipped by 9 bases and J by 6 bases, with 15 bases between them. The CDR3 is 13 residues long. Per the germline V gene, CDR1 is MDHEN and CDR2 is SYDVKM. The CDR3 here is CASASGQLNEQFF. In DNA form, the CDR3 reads TGTGCCAGTGCCTCAGGACAGCTCAATGAGCAGTTCTTC.

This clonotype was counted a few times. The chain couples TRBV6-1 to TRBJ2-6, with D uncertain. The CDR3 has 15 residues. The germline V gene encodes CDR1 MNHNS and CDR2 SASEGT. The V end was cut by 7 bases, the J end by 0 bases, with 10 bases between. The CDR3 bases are TGTGCCAGCACAACGGGCTTCTCTGGGGCCAACGTCCTGACTTTC. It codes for CASTTGFSGANVLTF.

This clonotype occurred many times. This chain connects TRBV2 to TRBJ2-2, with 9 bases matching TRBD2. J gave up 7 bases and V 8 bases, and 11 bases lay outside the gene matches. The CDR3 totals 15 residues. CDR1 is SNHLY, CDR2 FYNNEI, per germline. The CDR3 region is CASLRTSVISGELFF. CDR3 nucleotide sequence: TGTGCCAGCCTACGGACTAGCGTTATCAGCGGGGAGCTGTTTTTT.

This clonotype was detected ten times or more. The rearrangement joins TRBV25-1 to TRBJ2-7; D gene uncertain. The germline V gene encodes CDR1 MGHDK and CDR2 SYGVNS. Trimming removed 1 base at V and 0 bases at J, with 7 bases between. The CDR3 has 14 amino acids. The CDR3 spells CASSESGSSYEQYF. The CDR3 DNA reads TGTGCCAGCAGTGAATCAGGCAGCTCCTACGAGCAGTACTTC.

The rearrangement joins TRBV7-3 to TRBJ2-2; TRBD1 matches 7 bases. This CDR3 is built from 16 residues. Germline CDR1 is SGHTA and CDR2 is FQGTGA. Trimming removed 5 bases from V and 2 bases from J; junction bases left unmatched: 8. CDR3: CASSLTGVVNTGELFF. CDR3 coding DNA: TGTGCCAGCAGCCTCACAGGGGTGGTCAACACCGGGGAGCTGTTTTTT. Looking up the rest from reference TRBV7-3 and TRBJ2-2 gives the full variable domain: GAGVSQTPSNKVTEKGKYVELRCDPISGHTALYWYRQSLGQGPEFLIYFQGTGAADDSGLPNDRFFAVRPEGSVSTLKIQRTERGDSAVYLCASSLTGVVNTGELFFGEGSRLTVL.

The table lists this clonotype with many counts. CDR3 in amino acids: CASSYSETRYEQYF. The CDR3 nucleotides read TGTGCCAGCAGTTACTCAGAGACACGCTACGAGCAGTACTTC. The rearrangement links TRBV6-5 to TRBJ2-7; D is unclear. The germline V and J ends were trimmed by 0 bases and 3 bases, with 9 bases remaining between them. The germline gives CDR1 MNHEY, CDR2 SVGAGI. This CDR3 region has 14 residues.

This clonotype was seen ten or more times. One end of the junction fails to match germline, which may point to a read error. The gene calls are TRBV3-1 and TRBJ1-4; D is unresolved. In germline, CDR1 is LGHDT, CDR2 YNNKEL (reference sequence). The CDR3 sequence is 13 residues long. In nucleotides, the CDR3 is TGTGCCAGCAGCCAAGATGCTCAACAAAGAAGGATTTTT. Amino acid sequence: CASSQDAQQRRIF.

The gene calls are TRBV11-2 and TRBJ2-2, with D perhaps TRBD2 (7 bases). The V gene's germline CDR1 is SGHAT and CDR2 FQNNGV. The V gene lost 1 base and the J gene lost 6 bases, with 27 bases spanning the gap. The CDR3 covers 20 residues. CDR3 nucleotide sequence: TGTGCCAGCAGCTTAGCGGGGGGCTGGGCTCCTAGGAAGGTGGCCGGGGAGCTGTTTTTT. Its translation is CASSLAGGWAPRKVAGELFF.

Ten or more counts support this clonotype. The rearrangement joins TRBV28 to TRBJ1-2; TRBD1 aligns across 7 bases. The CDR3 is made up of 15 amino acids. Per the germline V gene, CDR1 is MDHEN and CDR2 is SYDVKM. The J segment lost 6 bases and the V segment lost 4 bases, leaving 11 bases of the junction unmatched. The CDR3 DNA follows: TGTGCCAGCAGTTCGGGCAGGGGGTTTAGAGATGGCTACACCTTC. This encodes CASSSGRGFRDGYTF.

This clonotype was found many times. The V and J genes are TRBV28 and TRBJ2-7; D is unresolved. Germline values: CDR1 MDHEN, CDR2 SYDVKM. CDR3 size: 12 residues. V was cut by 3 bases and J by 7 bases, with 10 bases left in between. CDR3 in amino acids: CASSFPFLEQYF. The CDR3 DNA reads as TGTGCCAGCAGTTTCCCTTTCCTGGAGCAGTACTTC.

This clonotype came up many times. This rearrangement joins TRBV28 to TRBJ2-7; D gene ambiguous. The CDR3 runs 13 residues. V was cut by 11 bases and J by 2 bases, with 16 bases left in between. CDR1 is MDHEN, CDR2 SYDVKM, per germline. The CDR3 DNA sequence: TGTGCCTCCCGGGCGGACCTTGCCTACGAGCAGTACTTC. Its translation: CASRADLAYEQYF.

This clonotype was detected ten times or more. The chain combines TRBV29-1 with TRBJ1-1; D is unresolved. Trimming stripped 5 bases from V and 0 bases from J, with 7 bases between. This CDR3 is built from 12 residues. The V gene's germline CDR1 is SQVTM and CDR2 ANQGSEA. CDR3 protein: CSVTELNTEAFF. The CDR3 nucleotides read TGCAGCGTTACAGAGTTGAACACTGAAGCTTTCTTT.

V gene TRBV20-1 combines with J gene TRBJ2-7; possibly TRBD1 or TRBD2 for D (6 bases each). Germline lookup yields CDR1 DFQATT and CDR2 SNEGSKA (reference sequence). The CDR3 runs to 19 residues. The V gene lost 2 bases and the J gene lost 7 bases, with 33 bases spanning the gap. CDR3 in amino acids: CSARPFRGGTSPPMGEQYF. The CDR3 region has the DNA TGCAGTGCTAGACCATTTCGGGGCGGGACATCTCCCCCGATGGGGGAGCAGTACTTC.

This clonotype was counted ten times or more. The DNA of the CDR3 is TGTGCCAGCAGCCAACTTACGCCGGGACAGGGTTTCTACGAGCAGTACTTC. Translated, it gives CASSQLTPGQGFYEQYF. The V call is TRBV7-8, the J call TRBJ2-7, with TRBD1 matching 9 bases. There are 17 residues in the CDR3. The trim removed 5 bases at V and 3 bases at J, leaving 14 bases unmatched. Germline V gene sequence: CDR1 SGHVS, CDR2 FQNEAQ.

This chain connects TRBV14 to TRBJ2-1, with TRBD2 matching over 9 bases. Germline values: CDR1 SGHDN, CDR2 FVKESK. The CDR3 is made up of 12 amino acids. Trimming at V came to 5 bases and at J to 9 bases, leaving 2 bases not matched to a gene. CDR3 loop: CASSSSGGEQFF. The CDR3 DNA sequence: TGTGCCAGCAGCAGTAGCGGGGGTGAGCAGTTCTTC.